This TCR beta chain was recovered during a study of cytomegalovirus exposure and HLA in healthy donors. This clone appeared a single time. Its specificity is unknown. This CDR3 is 12 amino acids long. Germline V gives CDR1 SNHLY, CDR2 FYNNEI. Regarding the study as a whole: In a later analysis, parvovirus B19, influenza, CMV and Epstein-Barr virus appeared linked to several top co-occurrence clusters.

The PCR made use of 60 Vbeta and 13 Jbeta primers. The protocol was immunoSEQ multiplex PCR, while the TCRdb copy is restricted to in-frame clones and leaves out a portion. The profile shows approximately 110,000 clones, 65% to 75% of them singletons. Sequenced input: PBMCs. The TCR was taken from a woman in her thirties or forties in good health and CMV-seropositive. The J gene is TRBJ2-5, the V gene TRBV2; D may be TRBD2 (5 bases). The J call may be incorrect, as the DNA end agrees better with TRBJ2-7. The CDR3 DNA follows: TGTGCCAGCAGTACCGGGGAATACGAGCAGTACTTC. This encodes CASSTGEYEQYF.